This T cell receptor beta chain was captured by sequencing in a study of molecular identifiers for immune sequencing clone quantification. MiXCR, applied by TCRdb to the PCR reads, yields one record per CDR3 protein. The sample lists a few hundred thousand distinct CDR3 sequences, over 20% occurring once. The CDR3 is 15 residues long. Per the germline V gene, CDR1 is MGHRA and CDR2 is YSYEKL. The J segment lost 3 bases and the V segment lost 0 bases, leaving 3 bases of the junction unmatched. The TCR sequence derives from a human donor in good health. Some libraries in this study had Jurkat cell RNA spiked in. Specimen: naive CD8+ T cells from blood, with Jurkat cell RNA spiked in. Sample subset: FACS-sorted CD8+CD4-CCR7+CD45RA+ naive T cells. The gene calls are TRBV4-1 and TRBJ2-7, with 9 positions matching TRBD1. The CDR3 DNA follows: TGCGCCAGCAGCCAAGATTTGGGACAGGGCTACGAGCAGTACTTC. It yields the protein CASSQDLGQGYEQYF.